The T cell receptor beta chain under discussion was sequenced for a study of T cell clonotyping in hematopoietic cell transplantation. Clones were sequenced by immunoSEQ multiplex PCR, and TCRdb holds only the in-frame ones, with some missing. The sample holds thousands of clones, roughly 79% seen once. The CDR3 is 16 residues long. Trimming cost V 6 bases and J 7 bases; bases outside gene matches: 13. CDR1 LNHDA and CDR2 SQIVND come from the germline V gene (reference sequence). This TCR was sampled from a male patient over 55 who had an allogeneic stem cell transplant, so T cells may come from the graft donor. Some clones in this sample may be carry-over from other donors' samples. The V and J genes are TRBV19 and TRBJ2-1, with 9 bases fitting TRBD2. Sequencing was performed on peripheral blood mononuclear cells, taken 180 days after allogeneic stem cell transplant. In nucleotides, the CDR3 is TGTGCCAGTAGCACGGGACTAGCTCGGAGTAGAAATGAGCAGTTCTTC. Its translation is CASSTGLARSRNEQFF.